This T cell receptor (beta chain) was obtained from a study of cytomegalovirus exposure and HLA in healthy donors. Across the study: The early release's HLA-typed donors yielded roughly 85 million unique TCRs. General study points: An analysis was carried out later, and it reportedly showed fewer N-insertions in an Asian-associated ancestry cluster than the roughly 670-donor mean.

The PCR employed 60 Vbeta primers together with 13 Jbeta primers. The protocol was immunoSEQ multiplex PCR, while the TCRdb copy is restricted to in-frame clones and leaves out a portion. Among approximately 110,000 clones listed, approximately 16% were seen once. V was trimmed by 7 bases and J by 4 bases, leaving 24 bases between them. Germline CDR1 reads MDHEN; CDR2 reads SYDVKM. The CDR3 is 17 residues long. Regarding this clone: Its target is unknown.

Sequencing used PBMCs. The clonotype originates from a female donor in good health and CMV-seronegative. The rearrangement links TRBV28 to TRBJ2-3, with D maybe TRBD2 (7 bases). The CDR3 DNA sequence: TGTGCCAGCACCGTTGTCAGCGGGACAAGGGGCGCAGATACGCAGTATTTT. This codes for CASTVVSGTRGADTQYF.